This passage covers 4 T cell receptor beta chains from one sample sequenced in a study of T-cell memory formation after mild COVID-19. In TCRdb, the 5' RACE reads were re-called with MiXCR into one record per CDR3 protein. The profile covers 120,000 to 150,000 distinct CDR3 sequences, with about 19% appearing a single time and about 2% taken by the ten largest. Sequences were obtained from PBMCs or a T cell subset sorted from them (not recorded which). The receptors were sampled from an adult woman who had mild COVID-19 (a few samples of this study predate the infection). Cell type and time point are not known.

This clonotype was recorded a few times. The chain couples TRBV7-2 to TRBJ1-2; possible D gene TRBD1, 5 bases. With 1 base removed from V and 8 bases from J, the gap between germline ends came to 14 bases. The V gene's germline CDR1 is SGHTA and CDR2 FQGNSA. The CDR3 contains 14 residues. The CDR3 bases are TGTGCCAGCAGCTTAGACCCCCAGCAGGGCGGCTACACCTTC. Translated: CASSLDPQQGGYTF. Full variable domain (outside the CDR3, taken from reference TRBV7-2 and TRBJ1-2): GAGVSQSPSNKVTEKGKDVELRCDPISGHTALYWYRQSLGQGLEFLIYFQGNSAPDKSGLPSDRFSAERTGGSVSTLTIQRTQQEDSAVYLCASSLDPQQGGYTFGSGTRLTVV.

The gene calls are TRBV5-4 and TRBJ2-2; 8 nucleotides align to TRBD1. CDR1 and CDR2 from the germline V gene are SGHNT and YYREEE (reference sequence). This CDR3 contains 15 residues. Trimming took 4 bases from V and 2 from J; bases not matched to a gene: 4. CDR3 DNA: TGTGCCAGCAGCAGGACAGGGACTAACACCGGGGAGCTGTTTTTT. Translated: CASSRTGTNTGELFF.

V usage is TRBV6-1 and J usage is TRBJ2-7; D remains unclear. Germline V gene lookup returns CDR1 MNHNS and CDR2 SASEGT. V was clipped by 4 bases and J by 1 base, with 8 bases between them. This CDR3 has 13 residues. The CDR3 loop reads CASSGWESYEQYF. CDR3 sequence (DNA): TGTGCCAGCAGTGGGTGGGAATCCTACGAGCAGTACTTC.

This clonotype has just a few counts. This sequence joins TRBV6-4 and TRBJ2-3; D may be TRBD2 (5 bases). This CDR3 contains 14 residues. In germline, CDR1 is MRHNA, CDR2 SNTAGT. The ends were cut back, 2 bases at V and 0 bases at J, with 6 bases in the middle. The chain's CDR3 is CASSDRGSTDTQYF. Written as DNA, the CDR3 is TGTGCCAGCAGTGACCGGGGTAGCACAGATACGCAGTATTTT.